The next 9 T cell receptor beta chains were all read from a single sample in a study of cytomegalovirus exposure and HLA in healthy donors. It was with 60 Vbeta and 13 Jbeta primers that the PCR ran. This table comes from immunoSEQ multiplex PCR, and its TCRdb copy is limited to in-frame clones, with some not included. The sample carries 90,000 to 120,000 clones, roughly 75% recorded once. Sequenced input: PBMCs. Receptors originate from a male donor in good health and CMV-seropositive.

This clone occurred a few times. V usage is TRBV5-6 and J usage is TRBJ1-6, with D unresolved. V lost 1 base and J lost 11, with 13 bases in between. The CDR3 is 14 amino acids. CDR1 is SGHDT, CDR2 YYEEEE, per germline. CDR3 region: CASSLTQNQPPLHF. The CDR3 bases are TGTGCCAGCAGCTTGACGCAGAACCAACCACCCCTCCACTTT.

CDR3 bases: TGTGCCAGCAGCAAAACCAGGGGGCGTACAGATACGCAGTATTTT. It yields the protein CASSKTRGRTDTQYF. V and J are TRBV11-3 and TRBJ2-3, with 8 bases identical to TRBD1. CDR3 length: 15 residues. V trimming: 5 bases; J trimming: 3 bases; junction bases outside the gene matches: 7. Germline V gene lookup returns CDR1 SGHNT and CDR2 YENEEA.

The chain couples TRBV19 to TRBJ2-7; D not certain. Germline CDR1 LNHDA, CDR2 SQIVND (reference sequence). The CDR3 sequence is 14 residues long. Between the trimmed V and J ends, which lost 6 bases and 0 bases, there was a span of 12 bases. In nucleotides, the CDR3 is TGTGCCAGTAGGGTCGGGTCAAACTCCTACGAGCAGTACTTC. Its protein product is CASRVGSNSYEQYF.

For this clone: One junction end does not reproduce the germline sequence, and a read error may be involved. The V and J genes are TRBV19 and TRBJ2-5, with TRBD2 matching 12 bases. This CDR3 region has 15 residues. The V gene's germline CDR1 is LNHDA and CDR2 SQIVND (reference sequence). CDR3 DNA sequence: TGTGCCAGTAGTTTGCTAGCGGGGGGGCCAGAGGCCCAGTACTTC. Translation gives CASSLLAGGPEAQYF.

The chain is built from TRBV6-1 and TRBJ1-5; 9 bases are a match to TRBD1. J gave up 4 bases and V 4 bases, and 8 bases lay outside the gene matches. The CDR3 sequence is 16 residues long. Germline V lookup: CDR1 MNHNS, CDR2 SASEGT. CDR3 sequence: CASSVQPGQGNQPQHF. DNA for the CDR3: TGTGCCAGCAGTGTCCAACCGGGACAGGGTAATCAGCCCCAGCATTTT.

The gene calls are TRBV7-2 and TRBJ2-1, with 11 bases aligning to TRBD2. Looked up from germline, CDR1 is SGHTA and CDR2 is FQGNSA. The CDR3 is 15 amino acids. V lost 5 bases, J lost 7 bases, and 7 bases stayed unmatched. CDR3 coding DNA: TGTGCCAGCAGCCTCATAGCGGGGGGGCCTAATGAGCAGTTCTTC. Protein: CASSLIAGGPNEQFF.

The chain carries TRBV7-3 and TRBJ1-2; TRBD1 might be the D (5 bases). The CDR3 loop spans 13 amino acids. Germline loops: CDR1 SGHTA, CDR2 FQGTGA. The ends were cut back, 5 bases at V and 0 bases at J, with 7 bases in the middle. The CDR3 sequence: CASSPGTNYGYTF. CDR3 nucleotide sequence: TGTGCCAGCAGCCCAGGGACTAACTATGGCTACACCTTC.

This clone has a handful of counts. The chain recombines TRBV5-1 with TRBJ2-1; 10 nucleotides align to TRBD2. The germline CDR1 and CDR2 sequences are SGHRS and YFSETQ. V was pared by 4 bases and J by 8 bases, with 12 bases of the junction left unmatched. The CDR3 has 16 amino acids. The CDR3 DNA reads as TGCGCCAGCAGCCTGCCGGGAGCGGGGGGGCAGTATGAGCAGTTCTTC. This codes for CASSLPGAGGQYEQFF.

The chain couples TRBV30 to TRBJ2-4; perhaps TRBD1 as D (6 bases). V dropped 3 bases and J dropped 11 bases, with 11 bases sitting between them. The CDR3 length is 11 residues. CDR1 and CDR2 from the germline V gene are GTSNPN and SVGIG (reference sequence). This chain's CDR3 is CAWRGTRLQYF. CDR3 coding DNA: TGTGCCTGGAGAGGGACACGACTTCAGTACTTC.